This T cell receptor beta chain appears in the sequencing data of a study of blood T cell repertoires in COVID-19. Study context: Acute and convalescent COVID-19 specimens originated in the United States, Italy and Spain. In each case, the material was cDNA or gDNA derived from T cells, B-cell-depleted T cells, or PBMCs.

The J segment lost 5 bases and the V segment lost 5 bases, leaving 5 bases of the junction unmatched. Germline values: CDR1 SGHTA, CDR2 FQGNSA. The CDR3 length is 13 residues. Original methodology: Reference gene primers were amplified, and this amplification served to estimate nucleated cell counts. Data came from immunoSEQ multiplex PCR; TCRdb stores just in-frame clones and leaves some out. That table is the source of V, J and clone size, and D and trimming were worked out from the DNA. This sample has roughly 15,000 clones, with 73% found just once. This sequence joins TRBV7-2 and TRBJ1-1, with 7 positions matching TRBD1. The receptor was isolated from a man in his sixties or seventies with acute or convalescent COVID-19. The sequenced sample consisted of peripheral blood. The CDR3 DNA reads TGTGCCAGCAGCGAGCAACAGGGGACTGAAGCTTTCTTT. This codes for CASSEQQGTEAFF.